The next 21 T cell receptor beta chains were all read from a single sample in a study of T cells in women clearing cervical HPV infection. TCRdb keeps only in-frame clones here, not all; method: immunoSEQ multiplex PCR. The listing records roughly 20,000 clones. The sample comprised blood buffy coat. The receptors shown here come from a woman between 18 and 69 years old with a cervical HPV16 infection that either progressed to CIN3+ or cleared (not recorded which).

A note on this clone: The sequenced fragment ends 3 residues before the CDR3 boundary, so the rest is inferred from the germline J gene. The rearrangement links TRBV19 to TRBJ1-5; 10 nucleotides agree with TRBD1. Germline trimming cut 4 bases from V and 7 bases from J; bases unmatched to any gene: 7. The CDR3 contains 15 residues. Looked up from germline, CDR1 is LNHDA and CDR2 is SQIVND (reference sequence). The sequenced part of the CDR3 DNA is TGTGCCAGTAGTACCGGGACAGGGGTTTCGCAGCCC. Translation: CASSTGTGVSQP. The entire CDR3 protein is CASSTGTGVSQPQHF.

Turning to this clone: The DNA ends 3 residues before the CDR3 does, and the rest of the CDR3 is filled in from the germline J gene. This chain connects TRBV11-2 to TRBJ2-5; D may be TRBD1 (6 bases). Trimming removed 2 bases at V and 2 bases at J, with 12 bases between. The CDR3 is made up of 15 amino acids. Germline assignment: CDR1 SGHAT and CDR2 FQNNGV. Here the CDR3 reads CASSLSGQIQETQYF. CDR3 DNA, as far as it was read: TGTGCCAGCAGCTTATCAGGACAGATACAAGAGACC.

CDR3: CSAVRGHGSYNEQFF. The CDR3 DNA, read in part, is TGCAGTGCTGTCAGGGGTCATGGCTCCTACAATGAG. This chain links TRBV20-1 with TRBJ2-1; tentatively, D is TRBD1 (6 bases). The read falls 3 residues short of the CDR3 end, and the missing part is taken from the germline J gene. The germline V gene encodes CDR1 DFQATT and CDR2 SNEGSKA (reference sequence). The CDR3 covers 15 residues. Trimming cost V 5 bases and J 0 bases, with 14 bases left between them.

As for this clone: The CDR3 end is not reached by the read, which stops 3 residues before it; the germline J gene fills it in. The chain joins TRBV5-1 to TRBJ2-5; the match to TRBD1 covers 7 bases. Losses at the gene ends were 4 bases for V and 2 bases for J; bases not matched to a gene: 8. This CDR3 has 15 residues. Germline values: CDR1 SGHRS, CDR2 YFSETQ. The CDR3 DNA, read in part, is TGCGCCAGCAGCCCTCCCGGACAGGAACAAGAGACC. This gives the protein CASSPPGQEQET. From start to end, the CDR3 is CASSPPGQEQETQYF.

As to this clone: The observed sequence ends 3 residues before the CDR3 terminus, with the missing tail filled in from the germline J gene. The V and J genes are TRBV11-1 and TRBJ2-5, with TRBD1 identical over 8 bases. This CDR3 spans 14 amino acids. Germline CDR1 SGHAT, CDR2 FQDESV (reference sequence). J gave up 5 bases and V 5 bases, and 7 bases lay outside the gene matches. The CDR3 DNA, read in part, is TGTGCCAGCAGCAGCAGGGGGCTTCGGGAGACC. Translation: CASSSRGLRET. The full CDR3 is CASSSRGLRETQYF.

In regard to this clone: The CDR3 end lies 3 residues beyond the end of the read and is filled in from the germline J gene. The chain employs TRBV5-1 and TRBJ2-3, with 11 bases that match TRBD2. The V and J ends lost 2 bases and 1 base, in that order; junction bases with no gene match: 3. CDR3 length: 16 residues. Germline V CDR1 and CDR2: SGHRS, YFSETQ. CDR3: CASSFRLAGRTDTQYF. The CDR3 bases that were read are TGCGCCAGCAGCTTCAGACTAGCGGGACGCACAGATACG.

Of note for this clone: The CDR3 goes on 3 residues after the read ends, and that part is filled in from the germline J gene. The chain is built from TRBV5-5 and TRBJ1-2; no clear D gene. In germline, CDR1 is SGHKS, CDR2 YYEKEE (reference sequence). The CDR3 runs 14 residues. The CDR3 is CASSFRFLSYDYTF. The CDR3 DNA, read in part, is TGTGCCAGCAGCTTTCGATTCCTATCCTACGAC. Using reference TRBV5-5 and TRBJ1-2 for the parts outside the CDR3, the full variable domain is DAGVTQSPTHLIKTRGQQVTLRCSPISGHKSVSWYQQVLGQGPQFIFQYYEKEERGRGNFPDRFSARQFPNYSSELNVNALLLGDSALYLCASSFRFLSYDYTFGSGTRLTVV.

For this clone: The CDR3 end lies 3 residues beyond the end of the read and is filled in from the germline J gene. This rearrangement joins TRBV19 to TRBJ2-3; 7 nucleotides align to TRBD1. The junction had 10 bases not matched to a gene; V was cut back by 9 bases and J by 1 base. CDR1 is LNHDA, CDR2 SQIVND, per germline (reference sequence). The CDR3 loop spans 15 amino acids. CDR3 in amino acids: CASRQVGTGTDTQYF. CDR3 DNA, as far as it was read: TGTGCCAGCCGTCAAGTGGGGACAGGCACAGATACG.

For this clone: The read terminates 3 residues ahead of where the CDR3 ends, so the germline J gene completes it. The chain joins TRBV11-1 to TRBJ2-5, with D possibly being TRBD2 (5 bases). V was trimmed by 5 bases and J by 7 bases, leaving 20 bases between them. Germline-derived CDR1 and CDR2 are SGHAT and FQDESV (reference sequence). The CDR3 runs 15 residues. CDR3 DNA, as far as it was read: TGTGCCAGCAGCACCCGTGAGACTAATCCGATGACC. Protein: CASSTRETNPMT. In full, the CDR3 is CASSTRETNPMTQYF.

The CDR3 loop is CASSLLTGGIEAFF. The part of the CDR3 DNA that was read is TGTGCCAGCAGCCTACTGACAGGGGGCATTGAA. The gene calls are TRBV7-9 and TRBJ1-1, with 10 positions matching TRBD1. The read halts 3 residues ahead of the CDR3 end, with the missing end drawn from the germline J gene. This CDR3 has 14 amino acids. V lost 5 bases, J lost 7 bases, and 7 bases stayed unmatched. CDR1 and CDR2 from the germline V gene are SEHNR and FQNEAQ (reference sequence).

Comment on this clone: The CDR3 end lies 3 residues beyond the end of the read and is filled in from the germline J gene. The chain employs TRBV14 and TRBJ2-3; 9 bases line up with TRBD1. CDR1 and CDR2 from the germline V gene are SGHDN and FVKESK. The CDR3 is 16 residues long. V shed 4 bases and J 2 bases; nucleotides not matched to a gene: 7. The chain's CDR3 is CASSPTGGSYTDTQYF. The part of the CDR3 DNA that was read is TGTGCCAGCAGCCCCACAGGGGGCTCTTACACAGATACG.

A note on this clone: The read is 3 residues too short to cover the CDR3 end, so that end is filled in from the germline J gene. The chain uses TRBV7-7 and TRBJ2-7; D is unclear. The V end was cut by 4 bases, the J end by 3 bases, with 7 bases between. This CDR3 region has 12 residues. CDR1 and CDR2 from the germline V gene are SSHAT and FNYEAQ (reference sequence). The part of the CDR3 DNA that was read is TGTGCCAGCAGCTCTAGGCACTACGAG. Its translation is CASSSRHYE. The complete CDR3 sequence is CASSSRHYEQYF.

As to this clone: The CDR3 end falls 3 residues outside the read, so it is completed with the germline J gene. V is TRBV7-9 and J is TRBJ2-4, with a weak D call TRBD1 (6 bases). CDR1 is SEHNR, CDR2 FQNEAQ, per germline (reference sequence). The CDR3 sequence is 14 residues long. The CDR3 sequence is CASSPPGQDYGQYF. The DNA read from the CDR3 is TGTGCCAGCAGCCCCCCGGGACAAGATTATGGT.

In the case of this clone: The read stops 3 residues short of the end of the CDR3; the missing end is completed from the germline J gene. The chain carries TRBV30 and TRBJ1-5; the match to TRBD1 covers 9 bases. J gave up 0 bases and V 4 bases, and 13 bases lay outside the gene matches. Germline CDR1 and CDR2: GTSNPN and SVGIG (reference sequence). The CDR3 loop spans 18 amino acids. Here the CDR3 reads CAWNPSRTGATSNQPQHF. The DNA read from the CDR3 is TGTGCCTGGAACCCTTCTCGGACAGGGGCGACTAGCAATCAGCCC.

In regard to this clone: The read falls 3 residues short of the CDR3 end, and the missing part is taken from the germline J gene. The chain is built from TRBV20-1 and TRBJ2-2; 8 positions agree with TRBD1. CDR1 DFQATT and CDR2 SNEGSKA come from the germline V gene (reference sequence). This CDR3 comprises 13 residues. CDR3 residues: CSATGQGYSPLFF. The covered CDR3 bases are TGCAGTGCTACCGGACAGGGATATTCACCG.

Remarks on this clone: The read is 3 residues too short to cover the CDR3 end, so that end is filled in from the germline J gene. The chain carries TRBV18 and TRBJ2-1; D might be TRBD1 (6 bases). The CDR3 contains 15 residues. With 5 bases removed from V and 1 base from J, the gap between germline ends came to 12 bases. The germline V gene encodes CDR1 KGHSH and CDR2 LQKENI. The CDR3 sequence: CASSSGVASYNEQFF. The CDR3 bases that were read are TGTGCCAGCTCATCAGGGGTCGCGTCCTACAATGAG.

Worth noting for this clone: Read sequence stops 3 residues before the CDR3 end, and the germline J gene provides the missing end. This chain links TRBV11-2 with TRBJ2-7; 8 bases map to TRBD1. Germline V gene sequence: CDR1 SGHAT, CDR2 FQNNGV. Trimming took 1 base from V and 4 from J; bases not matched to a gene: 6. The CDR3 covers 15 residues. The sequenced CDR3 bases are TGTGCCAGCAGCTTAGGACAGGGGCCCTATTACGAG. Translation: CASSLGQGPYYE. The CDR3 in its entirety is CASSLGQGPYYEQYF.

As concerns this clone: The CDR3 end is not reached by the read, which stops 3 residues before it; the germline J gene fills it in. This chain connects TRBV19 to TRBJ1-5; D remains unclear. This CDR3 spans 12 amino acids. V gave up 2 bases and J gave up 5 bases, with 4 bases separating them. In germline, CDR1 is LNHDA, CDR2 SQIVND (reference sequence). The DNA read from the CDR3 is TGTGCCAGTAGTATAAAGGATCAGCCC. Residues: CASSIKDQP. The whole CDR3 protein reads CASSIKDQPQHF.

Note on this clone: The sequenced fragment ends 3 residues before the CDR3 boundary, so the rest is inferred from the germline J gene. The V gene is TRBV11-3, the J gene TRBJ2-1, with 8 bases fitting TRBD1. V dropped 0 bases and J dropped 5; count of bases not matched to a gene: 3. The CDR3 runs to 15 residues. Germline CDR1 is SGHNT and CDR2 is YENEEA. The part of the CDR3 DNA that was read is TGTGCCAGCAGCTTAGAGGGACAGGCCCACAATGAG. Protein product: CASSLEGQAHNE. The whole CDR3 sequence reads CASSLEGQAHNEQFF.

The sequenced CDR3 bases are TGTGCCAGCTCACCAGATCGGTTGAACACTGAA. Translation gives CASSPDRLNTE. The full-length CDR3 reads as CASSPDRLNTEAFF. The chain has TRBV18 and TRBJ1-1, with D uncertain. The read is 3 residues too short to cover the CDR3 end, so that end is filled in from the germline J gene. The V gene's germline CDR1 is KGHSH and CDR2 LQKENI. V shed 2 bases and J shed 0 bases, with 7 bases lying between them. CDR3 length: 14 residues.

CDR3 DNA, as far as it was read: TGTGCCTGCGGAAGGGACAGGGTTGGC. This encodes CACGRDRVG. The entire CDR3 is CACGRDRVGYTF. This chain joins TRBV30 and TRBJ1-2; 9 nucleotides match TRBD1. Coverage ceases 3 residues before the CDR3 finishes, and the germline J gene fills in the end. V was pared by 6 bases and J by 7 bases, with 6 bases of the junction left unmatched. This CDR3 region has 12 residues. Germline V gene sequence: CDR1 GTSNPN, CDR2 SVGIG (reference sequence). The full variable domain, in which reference TRBV30 and TRBJ1-2 provide the parts outside the CDR3, is SQTIHQWPATLVQPVGSPLSLECTVEGTSNPNLYWYRQAAGRGLQLLFYSVGIGQISSEVPQNLSASRPQDRQFILSSKKLLLSDSGFYLCACGRDRVGYTFGSGTRLTVV.